Sequencing of this TCR beta chain was carried out in a study of T cell responses to AZD1222 COVID-19 vaccine. General study results and limits: Females outnumbered males among donors, who were mostly white British; clonal diversity was possibly underestimated. Among vaccine-associated CD4 TCRs, coverage spanned spike, with dominance at 160-218 and 743-854.

Points on this clone: Its antigen is not identified.

Sequenced by immunoSEQ multiplex PCR; TCRdb stores in-frame clones only, minus some. This table has some 170,000 clones, 92% appearing once. This receptor was identified in an adult in good health. The sequencing used peripheral blood, collected on day 0 of MenACWY control vaccination.

CDR3 bases: TGTGCCATCAGTTTACAGGGCACAGATACGCAGTATTTT. Protein sequence: CAISLQGTDTQYF. The chain is built from TRBV10-3 and TRBJ2-3; possibly TRBD1 for D (5 bases). CDR1 and CDR2 (germline): ENHRY, SYGVKD. The ends were cut back, 5 bases at V and 1 base at J, with 7 bases in the middle. CDR3 size: 13 residues.